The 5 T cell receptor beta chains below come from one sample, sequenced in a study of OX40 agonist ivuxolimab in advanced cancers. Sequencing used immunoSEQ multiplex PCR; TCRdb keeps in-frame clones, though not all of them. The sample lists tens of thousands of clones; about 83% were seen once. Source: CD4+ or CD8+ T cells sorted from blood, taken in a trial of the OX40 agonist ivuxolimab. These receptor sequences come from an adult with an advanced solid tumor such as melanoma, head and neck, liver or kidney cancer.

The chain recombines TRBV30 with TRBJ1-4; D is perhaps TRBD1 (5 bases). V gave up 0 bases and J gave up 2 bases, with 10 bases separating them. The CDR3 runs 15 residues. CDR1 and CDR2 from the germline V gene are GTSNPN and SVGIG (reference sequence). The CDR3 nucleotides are TGTGCCTGGAGTGTACGGGGGGGGACTAATGAAAAACTGTTTTTT. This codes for CAWSVRGGTNEKLFF.

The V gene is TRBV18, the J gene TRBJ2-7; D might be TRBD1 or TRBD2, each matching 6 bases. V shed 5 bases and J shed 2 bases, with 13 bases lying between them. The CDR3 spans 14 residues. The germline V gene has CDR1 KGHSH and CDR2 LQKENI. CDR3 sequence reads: CASSNSGATYEQYF. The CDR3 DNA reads TGTGCCAGCTCAAACTCGGGGGCAACCTACGAGCAGTACTTC.

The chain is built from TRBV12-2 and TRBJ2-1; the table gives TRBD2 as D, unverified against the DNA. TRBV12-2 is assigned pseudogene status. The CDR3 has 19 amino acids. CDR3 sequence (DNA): TGTGCAAGTCGCTTAGCGCATACGAGGCGGGAGGGCCCTTACAATGAGCAGTTCTTC. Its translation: CASRLAHTRREGPYNEQFF.

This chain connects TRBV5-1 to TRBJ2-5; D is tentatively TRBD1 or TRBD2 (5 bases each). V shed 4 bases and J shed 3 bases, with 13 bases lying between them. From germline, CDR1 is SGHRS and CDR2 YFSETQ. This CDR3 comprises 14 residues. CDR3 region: CASSLSGAKETQYF. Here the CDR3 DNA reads TGCGCCAGCAGCCTTTCCGGGGCCAAAGAGACCCAGTACTTC.

CDR3 protein: CASSDSANYGYTF. The CDR3 DNA follows: TGTGCCAGCAGTGACAGCGCTAACTATGGCTACACCTTC. The gene calls are TRBV28 and TRBJ1-2, with D tentatively TRBD1 (5 bases). Germline lookup yields CDR1 MDHEN and CDR2 SYDVKM. There are 13 residues in the CDR3. Trimming left V 5 bases short and J 0 bases short, with 7 bases between.